This T cell receptor (beta chain) was retrieved from a study of blood T cell repertoires in COVID-19. At the level of the study: The United States, Italy and Spain provided the acute and convalescent COVID-19 samples.

The CDR3 loop spans 12 amino acids. Germline CDR1 is MDHEN and CDR2 is SYDVKM. V lost 5 bases to trimming and J lost 5 bases, with 9 bases between them. This clone appeared once. Methods used by the authors: The assay estimated nucleated cells by amplifying reference gene primers. Using immunoSEQ multiplex PCR, the repertoire was profiled, and TCRdb retains in-frame clones only, with some absent. The V and J calls and the clone size are those of that table, but D and trimming were determined from the DNA. There are just under 90,000 clones in the sample; 85% to 95% occur only once, and under 2% lies in the top ten.

The V call is TRBV28, the J call TRBJ2-5; D is unclear. The sequencing sample was made of peripheral blood. This TCR was sampled from a man in his sixties with acute or convalescent COVID-19. The CDR3 DNA sequence: TGTGCCAGCAGTCTTCAAAGCGAGACCCAGTACTTC. It specifies CASSLQSETQYF.